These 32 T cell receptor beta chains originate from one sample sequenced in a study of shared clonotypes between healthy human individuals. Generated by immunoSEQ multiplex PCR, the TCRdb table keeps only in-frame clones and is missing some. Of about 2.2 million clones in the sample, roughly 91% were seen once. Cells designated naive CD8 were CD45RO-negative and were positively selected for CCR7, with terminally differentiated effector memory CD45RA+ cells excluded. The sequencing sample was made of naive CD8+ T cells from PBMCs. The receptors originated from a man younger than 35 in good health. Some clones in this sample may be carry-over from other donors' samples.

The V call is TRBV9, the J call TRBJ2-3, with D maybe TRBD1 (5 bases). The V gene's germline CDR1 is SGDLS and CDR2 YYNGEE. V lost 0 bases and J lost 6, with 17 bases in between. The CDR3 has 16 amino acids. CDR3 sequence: CASSVEAGITLDTQYF. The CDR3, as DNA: TGTGCCAGCAGCGTAGAGGCAGGGATAACCCTCGATACGCAGTATTTT.

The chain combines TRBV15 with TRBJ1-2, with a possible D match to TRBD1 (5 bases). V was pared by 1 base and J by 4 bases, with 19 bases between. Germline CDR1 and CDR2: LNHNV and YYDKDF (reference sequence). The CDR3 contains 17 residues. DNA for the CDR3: TGTGCCACCAGCAGAGTCAGCGGGGACCATCCGAGCTATGGCTACACCTTC. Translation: CATSRVSGDHPSYGYTF.

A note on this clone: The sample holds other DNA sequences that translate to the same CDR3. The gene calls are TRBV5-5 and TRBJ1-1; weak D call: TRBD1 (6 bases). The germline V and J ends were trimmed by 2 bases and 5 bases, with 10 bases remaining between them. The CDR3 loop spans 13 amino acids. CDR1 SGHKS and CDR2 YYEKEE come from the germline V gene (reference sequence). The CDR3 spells CASSFGGRTEAFF. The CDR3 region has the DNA TGTGCCAGCAGCTTTGGGGGGCGAACTGAAGCTTTCTTT.

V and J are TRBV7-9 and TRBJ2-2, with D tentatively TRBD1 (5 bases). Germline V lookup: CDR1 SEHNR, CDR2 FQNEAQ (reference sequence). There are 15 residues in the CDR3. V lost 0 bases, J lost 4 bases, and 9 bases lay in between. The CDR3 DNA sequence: TGTGCCAGCAGCTTAGCTGCTGGGGCCACCGGGGAGCTGTTTTTT. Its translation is CASSLAAGATGELFF.

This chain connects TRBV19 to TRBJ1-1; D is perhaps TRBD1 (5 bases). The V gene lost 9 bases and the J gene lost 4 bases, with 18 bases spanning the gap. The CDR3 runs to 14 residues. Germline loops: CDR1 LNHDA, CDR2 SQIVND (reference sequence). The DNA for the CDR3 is TGTGCCAGCCTATCGTGGGGGAGTATCACTGAAGCTTTCTTT. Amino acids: CASLSWGSITEAFF.

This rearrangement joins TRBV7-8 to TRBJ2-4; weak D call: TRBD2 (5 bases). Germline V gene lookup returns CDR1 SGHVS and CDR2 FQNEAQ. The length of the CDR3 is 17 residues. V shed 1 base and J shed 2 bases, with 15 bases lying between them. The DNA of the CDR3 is TGTGCCAGCAGCTTAGTGCGGGTCGGCGATCCCAAAAACATTCAGTACTTC. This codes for CASSLVRVGDPKNIQYF.

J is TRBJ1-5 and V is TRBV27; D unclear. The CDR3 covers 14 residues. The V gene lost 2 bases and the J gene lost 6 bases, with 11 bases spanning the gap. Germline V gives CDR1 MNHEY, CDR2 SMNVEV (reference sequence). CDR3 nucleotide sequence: TGTGCCAGCAGTTTAAGCAGGTCTCTTCAGCCCCAGCATTTT. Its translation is CASSLSRSLQPQHF.

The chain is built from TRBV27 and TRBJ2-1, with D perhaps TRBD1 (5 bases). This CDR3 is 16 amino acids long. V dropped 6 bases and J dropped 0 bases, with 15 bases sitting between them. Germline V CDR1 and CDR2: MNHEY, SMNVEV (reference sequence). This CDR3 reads CASSPSRGASYNEQFF. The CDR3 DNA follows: TGTGCCAGCAGCCCCTCAAGGGGCGCCTCCTACAATGAGCAGTTCTTC.

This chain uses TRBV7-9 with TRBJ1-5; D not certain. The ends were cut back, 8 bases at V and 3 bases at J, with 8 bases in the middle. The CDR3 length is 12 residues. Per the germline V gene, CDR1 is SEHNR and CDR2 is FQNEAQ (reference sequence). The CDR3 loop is CASEGDNQPQHF. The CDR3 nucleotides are TGTGCCAGCGAGGGAGACAATCAGCCCCAGCATTTT. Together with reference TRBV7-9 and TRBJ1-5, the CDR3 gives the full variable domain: DTGVSQNPRHKITKRGQNVTFRCDPISEHNRLYWYRQTLGQGPEFLTYFQNEAQLEKSRLLSDRFSAERPKGSFSTLEIQRTEQGDSAMYLCASEGDNQPQHFGDGTRLSIL.

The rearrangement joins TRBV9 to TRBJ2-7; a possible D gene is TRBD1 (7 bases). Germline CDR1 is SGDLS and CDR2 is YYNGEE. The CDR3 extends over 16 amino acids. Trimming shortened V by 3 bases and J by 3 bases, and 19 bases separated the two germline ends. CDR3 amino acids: CASSARGTEFFYEQYF. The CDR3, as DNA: TGTGCCAGCAGCGCTCGGGGGACAGAGTTCTTCTACGAGCAGTACTTC.

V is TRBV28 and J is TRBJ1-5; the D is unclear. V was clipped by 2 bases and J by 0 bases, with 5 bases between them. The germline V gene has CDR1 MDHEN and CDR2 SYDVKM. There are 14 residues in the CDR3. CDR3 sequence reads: CASSLQISNQPQHF. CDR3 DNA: TGTGCCAGCAGTTTACAGATTAGCAATCAGCCCCAGCATTTT.

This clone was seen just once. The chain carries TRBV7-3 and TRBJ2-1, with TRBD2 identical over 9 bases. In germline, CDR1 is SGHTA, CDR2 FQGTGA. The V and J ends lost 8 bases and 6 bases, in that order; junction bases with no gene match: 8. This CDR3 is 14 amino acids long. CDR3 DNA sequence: TGTGCCAGCGGCGCGGGAGGGGTGGGCAATGAGCAGTTCTTC. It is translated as CASGAGGVGNEQFF.

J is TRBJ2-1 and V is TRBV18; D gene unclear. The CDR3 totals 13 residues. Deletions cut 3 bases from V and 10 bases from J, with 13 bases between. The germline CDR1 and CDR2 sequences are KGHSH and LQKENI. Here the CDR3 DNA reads TGTGCCAGCTCACCCGTGGCAGCCGTCGAGCAGTTCTTC. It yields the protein CASSPVAAVEQFF. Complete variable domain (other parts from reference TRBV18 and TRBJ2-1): NAGVMQNPRHLVRRRGQEARLRCSPMKGHSHVYWYRQLPEEGLKFMVYLQKENIIDESGMPKERFSAEFPKEGPSILRIQQVVRGDSAAYFCASSPVAAVEQFFGPGTRLTVL.

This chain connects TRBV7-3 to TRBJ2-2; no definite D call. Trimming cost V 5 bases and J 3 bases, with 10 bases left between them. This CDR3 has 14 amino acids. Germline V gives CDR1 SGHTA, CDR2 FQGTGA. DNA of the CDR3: TGTGCCAGCAGCAGTACGGTGGACACCGGGGAGCTGTTTTTT. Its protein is CASSSTVDTGELFF.

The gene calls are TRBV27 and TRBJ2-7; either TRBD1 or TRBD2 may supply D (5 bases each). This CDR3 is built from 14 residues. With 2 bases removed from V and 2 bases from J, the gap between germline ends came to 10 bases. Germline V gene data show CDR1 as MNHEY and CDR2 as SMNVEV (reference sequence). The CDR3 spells CASSLQGSAYEQYF. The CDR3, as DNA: TGTGCCAGCAGTTTACAGGGTAGCGCCTACGAGCAGTACTTC.

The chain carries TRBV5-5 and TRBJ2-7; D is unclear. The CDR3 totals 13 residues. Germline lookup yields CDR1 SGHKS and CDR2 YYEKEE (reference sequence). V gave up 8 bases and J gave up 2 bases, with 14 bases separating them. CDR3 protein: CARLLRRAYEQYF. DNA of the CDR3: TGTGCCAGGCTACTCAGGCGTGCCTACGAGCAGTACTTC.

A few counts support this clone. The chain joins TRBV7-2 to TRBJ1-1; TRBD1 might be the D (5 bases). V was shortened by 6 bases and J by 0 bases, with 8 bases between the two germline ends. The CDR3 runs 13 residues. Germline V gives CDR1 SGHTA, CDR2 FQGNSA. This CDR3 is CASSWGLNTEAFF. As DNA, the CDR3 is TGTGCCAGCAGTTGGGGACTGAACACTGAAGCTTTCTTT.

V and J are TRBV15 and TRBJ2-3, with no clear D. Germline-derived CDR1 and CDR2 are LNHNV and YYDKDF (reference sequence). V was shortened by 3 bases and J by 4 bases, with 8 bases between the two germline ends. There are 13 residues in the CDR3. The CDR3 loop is CATSSDPPDTQYF. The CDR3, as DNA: TGTGCCACCAGCAGCGACCCCCCAGATACGCAGTATTTT.

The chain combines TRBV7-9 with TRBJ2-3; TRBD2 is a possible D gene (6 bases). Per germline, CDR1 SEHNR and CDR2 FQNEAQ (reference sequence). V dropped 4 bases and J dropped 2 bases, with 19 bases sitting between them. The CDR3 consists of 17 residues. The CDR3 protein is CASSSPPRGFLTDTQYF. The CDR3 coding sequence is TGTGCCAGCAGCTCCCCTCCCCGGGGGTTCCTCACAGATACGCAGTATTTT.

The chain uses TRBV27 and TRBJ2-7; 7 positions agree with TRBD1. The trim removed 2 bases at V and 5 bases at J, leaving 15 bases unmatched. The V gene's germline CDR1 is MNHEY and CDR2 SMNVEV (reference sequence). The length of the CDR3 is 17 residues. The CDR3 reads CASSLNPPTGSFHEQYF. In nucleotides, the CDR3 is TGTGCCAGCAGTTTAAATCCTCCGACAGGGAGTTTCCACGAGCAGTACTTC.

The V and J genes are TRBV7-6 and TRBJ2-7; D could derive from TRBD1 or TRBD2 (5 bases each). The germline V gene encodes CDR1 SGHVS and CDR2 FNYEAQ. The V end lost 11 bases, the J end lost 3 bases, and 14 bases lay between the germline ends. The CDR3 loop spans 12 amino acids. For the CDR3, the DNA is TGTGCCGGCGAGGGGCCAAACTACGAGCAGTACTTC. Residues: CAGEGPNYEQYF.

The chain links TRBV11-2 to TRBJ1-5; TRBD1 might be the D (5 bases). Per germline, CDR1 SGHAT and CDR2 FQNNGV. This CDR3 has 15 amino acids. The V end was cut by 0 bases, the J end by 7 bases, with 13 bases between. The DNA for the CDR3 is TGTGCCAGCAGCTTAGAGGGGCGGGAGGGGCAGCCCCAGCATTTT. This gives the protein CASSLEGREGQPQHF.

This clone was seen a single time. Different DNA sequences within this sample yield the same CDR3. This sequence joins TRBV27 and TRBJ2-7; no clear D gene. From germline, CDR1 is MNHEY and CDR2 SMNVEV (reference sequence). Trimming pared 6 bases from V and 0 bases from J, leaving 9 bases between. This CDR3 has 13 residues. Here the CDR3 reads CASSLGRSYEQYF. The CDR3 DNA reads TGTGCCAGCAGCCTCGGACGCTCCTACGAGCAGTACTTC.

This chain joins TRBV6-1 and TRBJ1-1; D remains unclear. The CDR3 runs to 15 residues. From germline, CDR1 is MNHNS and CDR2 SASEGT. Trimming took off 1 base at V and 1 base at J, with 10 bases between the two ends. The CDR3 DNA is TGTGCCAGCAGTGAAGGTTGGTCTGGGAACACTGAAGCTTTCTTT. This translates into CASSEGWSGNTEAFF.

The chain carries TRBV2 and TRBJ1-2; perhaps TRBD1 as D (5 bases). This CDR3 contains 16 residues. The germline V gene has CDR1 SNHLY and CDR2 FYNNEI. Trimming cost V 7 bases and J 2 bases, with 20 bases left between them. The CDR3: CASIGGTAGKNYGYTF. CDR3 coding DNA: TGTGCCAGCATCGGCGGGACCGCTGGTAAAAACTATGGCTACACCTTC.

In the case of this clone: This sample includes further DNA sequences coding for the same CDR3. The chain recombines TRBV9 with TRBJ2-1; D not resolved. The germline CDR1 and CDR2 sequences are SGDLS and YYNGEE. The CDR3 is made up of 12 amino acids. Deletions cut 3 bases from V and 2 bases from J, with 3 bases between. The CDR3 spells CASSATYNEQFF. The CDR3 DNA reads TGTGCCAGCAGCGCCACCTACAATGAGCAGTTCTTC.

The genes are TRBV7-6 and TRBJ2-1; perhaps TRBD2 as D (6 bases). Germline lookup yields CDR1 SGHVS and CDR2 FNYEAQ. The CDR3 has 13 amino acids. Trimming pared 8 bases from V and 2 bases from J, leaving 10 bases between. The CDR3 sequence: CASGRDTYNEQFF. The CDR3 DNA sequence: TGTGCCAGCGGGCGGGATACCTACAATGAGCAGTTCTTC.

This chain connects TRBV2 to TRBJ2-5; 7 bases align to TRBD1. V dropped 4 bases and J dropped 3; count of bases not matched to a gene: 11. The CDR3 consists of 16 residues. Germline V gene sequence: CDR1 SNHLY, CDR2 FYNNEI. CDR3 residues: CASSAPPTGWEETQYF. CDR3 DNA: TGTGCCAGCAGTGCGCCCCCGACAGGGTGGGAAGAGACCCAGTACTTC.

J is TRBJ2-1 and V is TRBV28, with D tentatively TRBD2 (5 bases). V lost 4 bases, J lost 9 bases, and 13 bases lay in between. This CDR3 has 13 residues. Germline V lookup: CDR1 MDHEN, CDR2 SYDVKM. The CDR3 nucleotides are TGTGCCAGCAGTTCTCGGTTCGGGATTGAGCAGTTCTTC. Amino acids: CASSSRFGIEQFF.

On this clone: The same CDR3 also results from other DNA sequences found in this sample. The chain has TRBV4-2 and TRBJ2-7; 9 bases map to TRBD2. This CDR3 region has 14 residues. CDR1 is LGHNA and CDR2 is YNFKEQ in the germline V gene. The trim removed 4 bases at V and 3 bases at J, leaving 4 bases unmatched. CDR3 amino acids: CASSPLAGSYEQYF. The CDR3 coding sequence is TGTGCCAGCAGCCCCCTAGCGGGAAGCTACGAGCAGTACTTC.

CDR3 in amino acids: CASSEETSGRTDTQYF. The CDR3 nucleotides are TGTGCCAGCAGCGAGGAGACTAGCGGGAGAACAGATACGCAGTATTTT. The chain links TRBV9 to TRBJ2-3; 12 nucleotides match TRBD2. The CDR3 runs 16 residues. Germline V gene data show CDR1 as SGDLS and CDR2 as YYNGEE. Trimming cost V 3 bases and J 3 bases; bases outside gene matches: 5. Full variable domain (remainder filled in from reference TRBV9 and TRBJ2-3): DSGVTQTPKHLITATGQRVTLRCSPRSGDLSVYWYQQSLDQGLQFLIQYYNGEERAKGNILERFSAQQFPDLHSELNLSSLELGDSALYFCASSEETSGRTDTQYFGPGTRLTVL.

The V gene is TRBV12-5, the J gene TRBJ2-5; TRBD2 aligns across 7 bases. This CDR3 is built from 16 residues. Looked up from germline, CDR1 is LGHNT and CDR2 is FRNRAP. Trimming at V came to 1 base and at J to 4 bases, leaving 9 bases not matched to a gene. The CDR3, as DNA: TGTGCTAGTGGTTTGGGGGGAGGGTATGGTATAGAGACCCAGTACTTC. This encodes CASGLGGGYGIETQYF.